This TCR beta chain was identified in a study of human T cells and chemical hapten exposure. Study-wide results and limits: Each of the donors had alopecia, so their immune responses may not resemble those of healthy people.

Documented time point: patch test 2, 6 weeks after DPC sensitization. Treatment defined: therapeutic diphenylcyclopropenone sensitization with weekly scalp DPC. Germline CDR1 MNHEY, CDR2 SVGEGT. V was cut by 4 bases and J by 11 bases, with 20 bases left in between. The CDR3 loop spans 15 amino acids. From the RACE reads, TCRdb called clonotypes with MiXCR, one entry per CDR3 protein. This table holds 140,000 or so distinct CDR3 sequences, 12% found once. Worth noting for this clonotype: Its antigen is as yet unknown.

This material consisted of whole blood, taken in connection with sensitization to the hapten diphenylcyclopropenone (DPC). The chain recombines TRBV6-2 or TRBV6-3 with TRBJ2-2; TRBD2 might be the D (6 bases). The TCR sequence derives from a woman in her forties or fifties with alopecia areata. Some clones in this sample may be carry-over from other donors' samples. For the CDR3, the DNA is TGTGCCAGCAGTTGGACGGGAGTAAACGGTGAAGAGCTGTTTTTT. Residues: CASSWTGVNGEELFF.